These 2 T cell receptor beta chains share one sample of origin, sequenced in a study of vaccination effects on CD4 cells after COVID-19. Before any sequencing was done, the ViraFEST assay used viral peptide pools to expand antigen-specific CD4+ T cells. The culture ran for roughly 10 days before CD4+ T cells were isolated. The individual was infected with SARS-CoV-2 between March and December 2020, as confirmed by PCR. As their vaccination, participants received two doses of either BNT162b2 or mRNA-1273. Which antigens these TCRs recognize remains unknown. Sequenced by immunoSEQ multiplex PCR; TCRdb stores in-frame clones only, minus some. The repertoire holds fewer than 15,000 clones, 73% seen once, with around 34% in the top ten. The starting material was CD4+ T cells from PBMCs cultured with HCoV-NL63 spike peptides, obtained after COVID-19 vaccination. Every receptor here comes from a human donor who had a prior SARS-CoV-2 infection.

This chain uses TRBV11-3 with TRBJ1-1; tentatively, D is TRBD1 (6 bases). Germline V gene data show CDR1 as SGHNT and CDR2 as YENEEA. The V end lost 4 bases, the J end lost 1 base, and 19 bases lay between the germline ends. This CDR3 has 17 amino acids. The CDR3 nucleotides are TGTGCCAGCAGCTCCTCGGGGGCCGCTTGGTCGAACACTGAAGCTTTCTTT. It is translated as CASSSSGAAWSNTEAFF.

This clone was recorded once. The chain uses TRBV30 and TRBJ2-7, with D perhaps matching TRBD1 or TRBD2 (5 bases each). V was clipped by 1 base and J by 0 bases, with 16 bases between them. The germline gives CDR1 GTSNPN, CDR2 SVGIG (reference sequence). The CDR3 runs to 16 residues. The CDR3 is CAWSGGTGTVSYEQYF. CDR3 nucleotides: TGTGCCTGGAGTGGAGGAACCGGGACCGTCTCCTACGAGCAGTACTTC.